The 3 T cell receptor beta chains below were found in one sample sequenced in a study of cytomegalovirus exposure and HLA in healthy donors. PCR used 60 Vbeta primers and 13 Jbeta primers. Some clones are missing from TCRdb's copy, which holds only in-frame ones; the method was immunoSEQ multiplex PCR. The data hold roughly 130,000 clones, with approximately 80% observed a single time. Sequenced input: PBMCs. The origin of the receptors is a man aged 45 to 65 in good health and CMV-seronegative.

This chain uses TRBV4-1 with TRBJ1-2; 10 nucleotides align to TRBD1. This CDR3 is built from 19 residues. V shed 4 bases, J shed 0 bases, and the junction held 14 bases outside the gene matches. Germline assignment: CDR1 MGHRA and CDR2 YSYEKL. The CDR3 sequence is CASSRDRGVRWEANYGYTF. DNA of the CDR3: TGCGCCAGCAGCCGGGACAGGGGCGTAAGGTGGGAAGCTAACTATGGCTACACCTTC.

The chain is built from TRBV10-3 and TRBJ2-2; the match to TRBD2 covers 7 bases. J lost 2 bases, V lost 4 bases, and 4 bases had no gene match. This CDR3 is 15 amino acids long. The germline V gene encodes CDR1 ENHRY and CDR2 SYGVKD. The CDR3 DNA follows: TGTGCCATCAGTGGACTAGCTCCAAACACCGGGGAGCTGTTTTTT. It encodes CAISGLAPNTGELFF.

This clone was picked up a small number of times. This chain joins TRBV6-5 and TRBJ2-1; D gene unclear. Trimming left V 0 bases short and J 9 bases short, with 9 bases between. Per germline, CDR1 MNHEY and CDR2 SVGAGI. CDR3 size: 13 residues. Written as DNA, the CDR3 is TGTGCCAGCAGTTACTCGACCCCGGGTGAGCAGTTCTTC. As protein: CASSYSTPGEQFF.